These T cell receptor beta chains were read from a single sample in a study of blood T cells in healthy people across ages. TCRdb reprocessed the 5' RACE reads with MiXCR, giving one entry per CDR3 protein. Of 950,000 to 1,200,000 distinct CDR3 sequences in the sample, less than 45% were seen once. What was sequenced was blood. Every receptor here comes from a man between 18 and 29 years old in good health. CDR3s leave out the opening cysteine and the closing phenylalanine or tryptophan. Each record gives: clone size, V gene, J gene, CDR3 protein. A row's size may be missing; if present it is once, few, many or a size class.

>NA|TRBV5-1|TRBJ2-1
ASTIQGGDYNEQF
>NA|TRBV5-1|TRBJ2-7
ASSLGTGVSNEQY
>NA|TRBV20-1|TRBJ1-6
SASHRQGIVGSPLH
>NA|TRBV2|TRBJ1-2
ASSGAVNYGYT
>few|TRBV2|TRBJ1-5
ASSYYYTGTGSDQPQH
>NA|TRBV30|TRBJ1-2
AWSAPGVYGYT
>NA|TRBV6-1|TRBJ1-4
ASRLTVSNEKLF
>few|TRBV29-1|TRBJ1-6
SVEGRNDHSPLH
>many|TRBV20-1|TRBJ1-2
SATVRGYT
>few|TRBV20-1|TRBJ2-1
SAYRGGGSYNEQF
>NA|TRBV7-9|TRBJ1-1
ASSLYNPQISRFEAF
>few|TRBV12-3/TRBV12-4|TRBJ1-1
ASNWVLGTEAF
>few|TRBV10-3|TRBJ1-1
ANGPGNTEAF
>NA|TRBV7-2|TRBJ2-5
AISFRGGQETQY
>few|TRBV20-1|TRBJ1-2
SAPAPRPYYGYT
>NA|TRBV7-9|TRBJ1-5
ASGSSGQPQH
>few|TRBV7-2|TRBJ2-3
ASSPLGRGQIDTQY
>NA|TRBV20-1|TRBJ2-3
SASGARGTDTQY
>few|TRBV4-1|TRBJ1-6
ASSQESQSPLH
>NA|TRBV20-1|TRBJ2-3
SARDRGSDTQY
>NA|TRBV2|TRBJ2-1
ASKTVDSSYNEQF